Listed here are 26 T cell receptor beta chains from one sample, sequenced in a study of blood T cells in healthy people across ages. Together with a sample-barcoded 5' primer, a J-beta primer mix was included in a second PCR lasting roughly 7 to 11 cycles. TCRdb used MiXCR to reprocess the 5' RACE reads, holding one entry per CDR3 protein. The top ten clones hold approximately 2.1% of a sample with about 1.8 million distinct CDR3 sequences, 49% of them seen once. The sequenced sample was blood. Receptors were obtained from a woman between 35 and 50 years old in good health.

This clonotype was counted only a few times. This chain connects TRBV5-6 to TRBJ1-2, with TRBD1 identical over 9 bases. This CDR3 region has 16 residues. Germline V CDR1 and CDR2: SGHDT, YYEEEE. The junction had 8 bases not matched to a gene; V was cut back by 1 base and J by 4 bases. CDR3 coding DNA: TGTGCCAGCAGCTTGTTAGACAGGGGGGAGACCTATGGCTACACCTTC. Translation: CASSLLDRGETYGYTF. The full variable domain, rest sourced from reference TRBV5-6 and TRBJ1-2, is DAGVTQSPTHLIKTRGQQVTLRCSPKSGHDTVSWYQQALGQGPQFIFQYYEEEERQRGNFPDRFSGHQFPNYSSELNVNALLLGDSALYLCASSLLDRGETYGYTFGSGTRLTVV.

This clonotype was picked up a small number of times. The chain carries TRBV7-2 and TRBJ1-2; a weak D match, TRBD1 (5 bases). V lost 4 bases, J lost 5 bases, and 14 bases lay in between. This CDR3 has 14 amino acids. Germline V CDR1 and CDR2: SGHTA, FQGNSA. CDR3 region: CASSSTGRLYGYTF. The CDR3 DNA reads TGTGCCAGCAGCTCGACGGGACGGCTATATGGCTACACCTTC.

This clonotype has a handful of counts. The chain uses TRBV28 and TRBJ2-1, with D possibly being TRBD1 (6 bases). Germline CDR1 MDHEN, CDR2 SYDVKM. V dropped 5 bases and J dropped 3 bases, with 20 bases sitting between them. The CDR3 length is 17 residues. The CDR3 DNA follows: TGTGCCAGCAGTCAGACTCGGGACATAATAAGCTACAATGAGCAGTTCTTC. Protein product: CASSQTRDIISYNEQFF.

A remark on this clonotype: A read error may produce the germline difference seen at one junction end. The chain employs TRBV20-1 and TRBJ1-5; 10 positions match TRBD1. Looked up from germline, CDR1 is DFQATT and CDR2 is SNEGSKA (reference sequence). This CDR3 comprises 15 residues. The CDR3 protein is CSARVSGTGDQPRHF. CDR3 DNA: TGCAGTGCTAGAGTTTCCGGGACAGGGGATCAGCCCCGGCATTTT.

CDR3 amino acids: CASSGGSGGTDYGYTF. CDR3 DNA sequence: TGTGCCAGCAGCGGAGGCAGCGGCGGGACCGACTATGGCTACACCTTC. The chain links TRBV11-1 to TRBJ1-2; tentative D call: TRBD1 (5 bases). The CDR3 loop spans 16 amino acids. V gave up 5 bases and J gave up 3 bases, with 19 bases separating them. Germline CDR1 reads SGHAT; CDR2 reads FQDESV (reference sequence).

V and J are TRBV4-1 and TRBJ2-7, with D possibly being TRBD1 (5 bases). The V gene lost 1 base and the J gene lost 5 bases, with 15 bases spanning the gap. The V gene's germline CDR1 is MGHRA and CDR2 YSYEKL. This CDR3 has 15 amino acids. The CDR3 reads CASSQVNQGSHEQYF. Written as DNA, the CDR3 is TGCGCCAGCAGCCAAGTTAATCAGGGTTCCCACGAGCAGTACTTC.

The chain is built from TRBV20-1 and TRBJ2-1; 8 bases are a match to TRBD2. With V trimmed by 0 bases and J by 4 bases, 8 bases remained unmatched. Germline V CDR1 and CDR2: DFQATT, SNEGSKA (reference sequence). The CDR3 runs to 16 residues. In DNA form, the CDR3 reads TGCAGTGCTAGAGATCTTAAGCGGGGGAATTACAATGAGCAGTTCTTC. It translates to CSARDLKRGNYNEQFF.

The rearrangement joins TRBV5-1 to TRBJ2-1; 8 positions match TRBD1. Germline V gene lookup returns CDR1 SGHRS and CDR2 YFSETQ. J lost 5 bases, V lost 4 bases, and 5 bases had no gene match. The CDR3 runs to 14 residues. CDR3 in DNA: TGCGCCAGCAGCGTGGACAGGGTCCACAATGAGCAGTTCTTC. Protein: CASSVDRVHNEQFF.

The chain combines TRBV5-4 with TRBJ2-1; 8 nucleotides align to TRBD1. J gave up 7 bases and V 0 bases, and 6 bases lay outside the gene matches. Per germline, CDR1 SGHNT and CDR2 YYREEE (reference sequence). This CDR3 has 15 amino acids. The CDR3 sequence: CASSLDPGGENEQFF. The CDR3 DNA follows: TGTGCCAGCAGCTTGGACCCAGGGGGCGAGAATGAGCAGTTCTTC.

The J gene is TRBJ2-4, the V gene TRBV7-2; 8 nucleotides align to TRBD2. The CDR3 is 15 residues long. The germline gives CDR1 SGHTA, CDR2 FQGNSA. After removal of 5 bases from V and 8 bases from J, the junction contained 11 bases not matched to a gene. The CDR3 DNA follows: TGTGCCAGCAGCGCTACTAGCGGACAACTGGACATTCAGTACTTC. It yields the protein CASSATSGQLDIQYF.

This clonotype was counted many times. This chain uses TRBV12-3 or TRBV12-4 with TRBJ2-3; 8 bases map to TRBD1. The CDR3 contains 15 residues. V was pared by 3 bases and J by 0 bases, with 2 bases of the junction left unmatched. The CDR3 protein is CASSFGTGSTDTQYF. The CDR3 DNA reads TGTGCCAGCAGTTTCGGGACAGGTAGCACAGATACGCAGTATTTT.

The chain combines TRBV6-6 with TRBJ2-6; 9 nucleotides match TRBD1. This CDR3 comprises 17 residues. With V trimmed by 7 bases and J by 0 bases, 7 bases remained unmatched. Germline V gene lookup returns CDR1 MNHNY and CDR2 SVGAGI (reference sequence). This CDR3 is CASNRGQGTSGANVLTF. As DNA, the CDR3 is TGTGCCAGCAATAGAGGACAGGGGACCTCTGGGGCCAACGTCCTGACTTTC.

This clonotype came up once. The chain is built from TRBV7-8 and TRBJ2-7, with unresolved D. This CDR3 is built from 17 residues. Germline V lookup: CDR1 SGHVS, CDR2 FQNEAQ. The V end lost 7 bases, the J end lost 2 bases, and 24 bases lay between the germline ends. CDR3: CASTLPSVSSPTYEQYF. For the CDR3, the DNA is TGTGCCAGCACACTCCCCAGCGTCTCCTCCCCAACCTACGAGCAGTACTTC.

V usage is TRBV7-9 and J usage is TRBJ2-7; 11 bases are a match to TRBD2. V lost 5 bases to trimming and J lost 6 bases; unmatched junction nucleotides: 9. The CDR3 is 15 residues long. Germline loops: CDR1 SEHNR, CDR2 FQNEAQ (reference sequence). In DNA form, the CDR3 reads TGTGCCAGCAGCCCGGCGGGGACTAGCGGTTCCGAGCAGTACTTC. Translated: CASSPAGTSGSEQYF.

This rearrangement joins TRBV9 to TRBJ2-1; 8 nucleotides align to TRBD1. Germline-derived CDR1 and CDR2 are SGDLS and YYNGEE. J gave up 8 bases and V 3 bases, and 13 bases lay outside the gene matches. The CDR3 runs to 16 residues. CDR3 sequence: CASSAGQGSLLYEQFF. The CDR3 region has the DNA TGTGCCAGCAGCGCCGGACAGGGTTCCCTTTTGTATGAGCAGTTCTTC.

This clonotype was seen more than once but under ten times. The chain uses TRBV15 and TRBJ1-2, with D tentatively TRBD1 (5 bases). The CDR3 runs 17 residues. CDR1 is LNHNV and CDR2 is YYDKDF in the germline V gene (reference sequence). The V gene lost 4 bases and the J gene lost 4 bases, with 22 bases spanning the gap. CDR3 coding DNA: TGTGCCACCAGCATGTGGGGGGAAGGGAGGGACCCCTATGGCTACACCTTC. It encodes CATSMWGEGRDPYGYTF.

The chain combines TRBV10-3 with TRBJ2-1; perhaps TRBD1 as D (5 bases). Germline V CDR1 and CDR2: ENHRY, SYGVKD. V was trimmed by 3 bases and J by 8 bases, leaving 8 bases between them. The CDR3 sequence is 12 residues long. DNA for the CDR3: TGTGCCATCAGTGACAGGGTAGATGAGCAGTTCTTC. It codes for CAISDRVDEQFF.

V and J are TRBV7-9 and TRBJ2-1; no reliable D call. Germline V gives CDR1 SEHNR, CDR2 FQNEAQ (reference sequence). Trimming cost V 2 bases and J 10 bases, with 9 bases left between them. CDR3 length equals 12 residues. The CDR3 loop is CASSLKAYEQFF. Here the CDR3 DNA reads TGTGCCAGCAGCTTAAAAGCCTACGAGCAGTTCTTC.

The gene calls are TRBV7-3 and TRBJ1-2, with D unclear. CDR1 is SGHTA, CDR2 FQGTGA, per germline. The germline V and J ends were trimmed by 5 bases and 3 bases, with 16 bases remaining between them. The CDR3 is made up of 15 amino acids. The CDR3 sequence is CASSPLGWEDYGYTF. The CDR3 DNA sequence: TGTGCCAGCAGCCCCCTAGGTTGGGAAGACTATGGCTACACCTTC. The variable domain in full, with the rest retrieved from reference TRBV7-3 and TRBJ1-2, is GAGVSQTPSNKVTEKGKYVELRCDPISGHTALYWYRQSLGQGPEFLIYFQGTGAADDSGLPNDRFFAVRPEGSVSTLKIQRTERGDSAVYLCASSPLGWEDYGYTFGSGTRLTVV.

In regard to this clonotype: It may be a read error: a sequence one base away is much more abundant. The V gene is TRBV4-3, the J gene TRBJ2-1, with D maybe TRBD2 (6 bases). The germline V gene encodes CDR1 LGHNA and CDR2 YSLEER. The CDR3 totals 14 residues. The V and J ends lost 1 base and 3 bases respectively, with 7 bases between them. The CDR3 bases are TGCGCCAGCAGCCAAGCGGGGGACTACAATGAGCAGTTCTTC. It codes for CASSQAGDYNEQFF.

The chain couples TRBV20-1 to TRBJ2-3; 9 positions agree with TRBD2. V was pared by 0 bases and J by 1 base, with 5 bases of the junction left unmatched. The V gene's germline CDR1 is DFQATT and CDR2 SNEGSKA (reference sequence). The CDR3 spans 16 residues. This CDR3 is CSARDLRLAGTDTQYF. The CDR3 DNA is TGCAGTGCTAGAGATTTGAGACTAGCGGGCACAGATACGCAGTATTTT.

A few counts support this clonotype. This rearrangement joins TRBV7-2 to TRBJ2-3; 9 bases fit TRBD1. V gave up 4 bases and J gave up 5 bases; unmatched junction bases: 7. Germline V gene data show CDR1 as SGHTA and CDR2 as FQGNSA. The CDR3 has 15 amino acids. The CDR3 DNA sequence: TGTGCCAGCAGCTCGGGACAGGGCGAGGGAGATACGCAGTATTTT. This encodes CASSSGQGEGDTQYF.

The chain couples TRBV15 to TRBJ2-7; D possibly corresponds to TRBD1 (5 bases). The CDR3 is made up of 14 amino acids. V lost 3 bases and J lost 3, with 12 bases in between. Germline CDR1 LNHNV, CDR2 YYDKDF (reference sequence). CDR3 sequence (DNA): TGTGCCACCAGCAGTTTGGACAAATACTACGAGCAGTACTTC. This codes for CATSSLDKYYEQYF. The full variable domain, its missing parts supplied by reference TRBV15 and TRBJ2-7, is DAMVIQNPRYQVTQFGKPVTLSCSQTLNHNVMYWYQQKSSQAPKLLFHYYDKDFNNEADTPDNFQSRRPNTSFCFLDIRSPGLGDTAMYLCATSSLDKYYEQYFGPGTRLTVT.

The rearrangement uses TRBV7-2 and TRBJ2-3; unclear D gene. The CDR3 totals 15 residues. CDR1 SGHTA and CDR2 FQGNSA come from the germline V gene. The V end lost 2 bases, the J end lost 2 bases, and 11 bases lay between the germline ends. The CDR3: CASSLLGEITDTQYF. The CDR3 nucleotides are TGTGCCAGCAGCTTACTCGGCGAAATCACAGATACGCAGTATTTT.

The chain combines TRBV10-3 with TRBJ2-5, with TRBD2 identical over 12 bases. Germline CDR1 ENHRY, CDR2 SYGVKD. The V and J ends lost 6 bases and 4 bases, in that order; junction bases with no gene match: 9. The CDR3 has 16 residues. CDR3 sequence: CAISRVLAGGAETQYF. The CDR3, as DNA: TGTGCCATCAGCCGCGTACTAGCGGGGGGTGCAGAGACCCAGTACTTC.

This clonotype was picked up a small number of times. The gene calls are TRBV4-2 and TRBJ2-7, with no clear D. The CDR3 length is 14 residues. Germline CDR1 LGHNA, CDR2 YNFKEQ. The V end was cut by 1 base, the J end by 3 bases, with 10 bases between. CDR3 bases: TGTGCCAGCAGCCAAGGCATCACGGGCTACGAGCAGTACTTC. This translates into CASSQGITGYEQYF.